One sample yielded the 30 T cell receptor beta chains listed below, sequenced in a study of blood T cell repertoires in COVID-19. Here immunoSEQ multiplex PCR was the method, and the copy in TCRdb shows in-frame clones only, minus some. The data contain about 220,000 clones, 80% to 90% of them singletons. Sequenced input: PBMCs or T cells enriched from blood (not recorded which). These receptor sequences come from a woman between 45 and 60 years old with acute COVID-19.

There are many counts of this clone. CDR3 protein: CASSRLAGEADTQYF. CDR3 nucleotides: TGTGCCAGCAGTAGACTAGCGGGAGAGGCAGATACGCAGTATTTT. This chain joins TRBV6-4 and TRBJ2-3; 12 positions agree with TRBD2. V shed 5 bases and J 4 bases; nucleotides not matched to a gene: 4. Germline V gene data show CDR1 as MRHNA and CDR2 as SNTAGT. This CDR3 has 15 amino acids.

V gene TRBV5-6 combines with J gene TRBJ1-1; 7 bases align to TRBD1. The CDR3 spans 14 residues. Germline CDR1 SGHDT, CDR2 YYEEEE. J lost 10 bases, V lost 1 base, and 10 bases had no gene match. For the CDR3, the DNA is TGTGCCAGCAGCTTGCTGCGACAGGGTCTGAGAGCTTTCTTT. Amino acid sequence: CASSLLRQGLRAFF.

This clone has a handful of counts. The rearrangement joins TRBV9 to TRBJ2-7, with D perhaps TRBD2 (6 bases). Deletions cut 4 bases from V and 0 bases from J, with 14 bases between. The CDR3 is 15 amino acids. Germline CDR1 is SGDLS and CDR2 is YYNGEE. The CDR3 sequence is CASSISSGGSYEQYF. The CDR3 coding sequence is TGTGCCAGCAGCATAAGTAGCGGAGGCTCCTACGAGCAGTACTTC.

For the CDR3, the DNA is TGTGCCAGCAGTGGGATAGCGGATCCGAACACCGGGGAGCTGTTTTTT. Protein sequence: CASSGIADPNTGELFF. This chain links TRBV2 with TRBJ2-2; possibly TRBD2 for D (6 bases). The V and J ends lost 4 bases and 0 bases respectively, with 12 bases between them. Germline V gene sequence: CDR1 SNHLY, CDR2 FYNNEI. CDR3 length: 16 amino acids.

The chain employs TRBV30 and TRBJ2-1; TRBD2 matches at 11 bases. Germline assignment: CDR1 GTSNPN and CDR2 SVGIG (reference sequence). The length of the CDR3 is 16 residues. After removal of 4 bases from V and 1 base from J, the junction contained 6 bases not matched to a gene. As DNA, the CDR3 is TGTGCCTGGATAGTAGCGGGAGGGCTTTCCTACAATGAGCAGTTCTTC. Residues: CAWIVAGGLSYNEQFF.

Written as DNA, the CDR3 is TGCGCCAGCAGCACAGTTCGTGGCAGGGGGGTCACAGATACGCAGTATTTT. This encodes CASSTVRGRGVTDTQYF. The genes are TRBV5-1 and TRBJ2-3; D is possibly TRBD1 (7 bases). CDR3 length equals 17 residues. V was cut by 4 bases and J by 2 bases, with 20 bases left in between. Germline CDR1 reads SGHRS; CDR2 reads YFSETQ.

J is TRBJ2-3 and V is TRBV27; TRBD1 aligns across 7 bases. This CDR3 has 15 amino acids. From germline, CDR1 is MNHEY and CDR2 SMNVEV (reference sequence). Trimming removed 4 bases from V and 2 bases from J; junction bases left unmatched: 6. CDR3 in DNA: TGTGCCAGCAGTTCACAGGGGACACACACAGATACGCAGTATTTT. Protein product: CASSSQGTHTDTQYF.

The rearrangement links TRBV19 to TRBJ1-2; D is ambiguous. V lost 1 base, J lost 3 bases, and 6 bases lay in between. This CDR3 contains 13 residues. CDR1 and CDR2 from the germline V gene are LNHDA and SQIVND (reference sequence). As DNA, the CDR3 is TGTGCCAGTAGTATAGGGGCAGACTATGGCTACACCTTC. It codes for CASSIGADYGYTF.

In its sample, this clone was seen once. This chain connects TRBV19 to TRBJ1-1; D unclear. Germline assignment: CDR1 LNHDA and CDR2 SQIVND (reference sequence). V was shortened by 3 bases and J by 5 bases, with 13 bases between the two germline ends. The CDR3 spans 14 residues. The CDR3 reads CASSIIGSGTEAFF. The CDR3 bases are TGTGCCAGTAGTATTATAGGTTCGGGGACTGAAGCTTTCTTT. Full variable domain (outside the CDR3, taken from reference TRBV19 and TRBJ1-1): DGGITQSPKYLFRKEGQNVTLSCEQNLNHDAMYWYRQDPGQGLRLIYYSQIVNDFQKGDIAEGYSVSREKKESFPLTVTSAQKNPTAFYLCASSIIGSGTEAFFGQGTRLTVV.

The chain is built from TRBV18 and TRBJ2-5, with 7 bases fitting TRBD1. Germline assignment: CDR1 KGHSH and CDR2 LQKENI. Trimming took 2 bases from V and 5 from J; bases not matched to a gene: 8. The CDR3 sequence is 15 residues long. In DNA form, the CDR3 reads TGTGCCAGCTCACCAGGTGACAGGGTCATGGAGACCCAGTACTTC. Encoded protein: CASSPGDRVMETQYF. Variable domain in full (rest from reference TRBV18 and TRBJ2-5): NAGVMQNPRHLVRRRGQEARLRCSPMKGHSHVYWYRQLPEEGLKFMVYLQKENIIDESGMPKERFSAEFPKEGPSILRIQQVVRGDSAAYFCASSPGDRVMETQYFGPGTRLLVL.

This chain uses TRBV30 with TRBJ1-2; D possibly corresponds to TRBD1 (6 bases). Germline CDR1 is GTSNPN and CDR2 is SVGIG (reference sequence). The CDR3 covers 14 residues. V dropped 2 bases and J dropped 7 bases, with 17 bases sitting between them. The CDR3 sequence: CAWSFENRVGGYTF. Here the CDR3 DNA reads TGTGCCTGGAGTTTCGAAAACAGGGTCGGTGGCTACACCTTC.

This chain joins TRBV4-1 and TRBJ2-7, with 8 positions matching TRBD1. The CDR3 consists of 14 residues. Germline V CDR1 and CDR2: MGHRA, YSYEKL. The V gene end was trimmed by 1 base and the J gene end by 4 bases; junction bases not matched to a gene: 3. This chain's CDR3 is CASSQGQGAYEQYF. CDR3 nucleotides: TGCGCCAGCAGCCAAGGGCAGGGGGCTTACGAGCAGTACTTC.

The V call is TRBV7-2, the J call TRBJ2-5, with D possibly matching TRBD2 (5 bases). The CDR3 totals 15 residues. V was clipped by 2 bases and J by 1 base, with 11 bases between them. Per germline, CDR1 SGHTA and CDR2 FQGNSA. CDR3 nucleotides: TGTGCCAGCAGCTTACTGGTCCGGGGCCAAGAGACCCAGTACTTC. Translated, it gives CASSLLVRGQETQYF.

The chain links TRBV12-1 to TRBJ1-5. TRBV12-1 corresponds to a pseudogene. This CDR3 has 15 residues. CDR3 region: CASTFNGGGDQPQHF. For the CDR3, the DNA is TGTGCCAGCACCTTTAACGGGGGAGGGGATCAGCCCCAGCATTTT.

The chain has TRBV28 and TRBJ1-4, with D maybe TRBD1 (5 bases). Trimming cost V 2 bases and J 8 bases, with 15 bases left between them. The CDR3 loop spans 15 amino acids. CDR1 MDHEN and CDR2 SYDVKM come from the germline V gene. DNA of the CDR3: TGTGCCAGCAGTTTAGCAGGGTCCGGTGGGGAAAAACTGTTTTTT. Protein product: CASSLAGSGGEKLFF.

The chain carries TRBV5-6 and TRBJ2-7, with TRBD1 matching over 7 bases. The CDR3 length is 14 residues. V shed 7 bases and J 1 base; nucleotides not matched to a gene: 8. CDR1 and CDR2 (germline): SGHDT, YYEEEE. Here the CDR3 DNA reads TGTGCCAGCTTCCGGGGACAGCAGTCCTACGAGCAGTACTTC. Amino acids: CASFRGQQSYEQYF.

The rearrangement links TRBV4-1 to TRBJ2-4; 10 bases fit TRBD1. Germline V gene data show CDR1 as MGHRA and CDR2 as YSYEKL. J gave up 0 bases and V 3 bases, and 11 bases lay outside the gene matches. CDR3 size: 19 residues. The CDR3 protein is CASSQSRTGTGVAKNIQYF. DNA of the CDR3: TGCGCCAGCAGCCAGAGCCGTACCGGGACAGGGGTAGCCAAAAACATTCAGTACTTC.

The table lists this clone with a count of one. The chain has TRBV27 and TRBJ2-1, with D possibly TRBD1 on 6 matching bases. CDR1 is MNHEY and CDR2 is SMNVEV in the germline V gene (reference sequence). This CDR3 comprises 13 residues. V gave up 6 bases and J gave up 3 bases, with 9 bases separating them. The CDR3 here is CASRPDSYNEQFF. The CDR3 bases are TGTGCCAGCAGACCGGACAGCTACAATGAGCAGTTCTTC.

The rearrangement joins TRBV2 to TRBJ2-2; 13 positions agree with TRBD2. Germline CDR1 reads SNHLY; CDR2 reads FYNNEI. The CDR3 is made up of 18 amino acids. The ends lost 6 bases at V and 0 bases at J; junction bases unmatched: 7. CDR3 region: CASSHGLAGATNTGELFF. Here the CDR3 DNA reads TGTGCCAGCAGCCACGGACTAGCGGGAGCAACGAACACCGGGGAGCTGTTTTTT.

Comment on this clone: The sample carries other DNA sequences with the same CDR3. V is TRBV5-1 and J is TRBJ2-1; TRBD1 might be the D (5 bases). Germline lookup yields CDR1 SGHRS and CDR2 YFSETQ. CDR3 length equals 15 residues. The V gene lost 0 bases and the J gene lost 0 bases, with 7 bases spanning the gap. The CDR3 DNA reads TGCGCCAGCAGCTTGGGTCAGGGCTCCTACAATGAGCAGTTCTTC. Residues: CASSLGQGSYNEQFF.

The V gene is TRBV3-1 (or the pseudogene TRBV3-2), the J gene TRBJ2-1; 9 nucleotides agree with TRBD2. Unmatched junction bases numbered 6, after V lost 6 bases and J lost 6 bases. Germline V gene sequence: CDR1 LGHDT, CDR2 YNNKEL (reference sequence). CDR3 length equals 14 residues. CDR3: CASRIAGEINEQFF. CDR3 sequence (DNA): TGTGCCAGCAGGATAGCGGGAGAAATCAATGAGCAGTTCTTC.

The V call is TRBV5-4, the J call TRBJ2-5; D unclear. The CDR3 consists of 14 residues. Germline V gives CDR1 SGHNT, CDR2 YYREEE (reference sequence). With 0 bases removed from V and 0 bases from J, the gap between germline ends came to 6 bases. The CDR3 sequence is CASSLGLDQETQYF. Here the CDR3 DNA reads TGTGCCAGCAGCTTGGGACTTGACCAAGAGACCCAGTACTTC.

This clone turned up a few times. The V call is TRBV4-2, the J call TRBJ2-7, with TRBD2 matching over 11 bases. Trimming took 0 bases from V and 1 from J; bases not matched to a gene: 5. The CDR3 spans 17 residues. Germline loops: CDR1 LGHNA, CDR2 YNFKEQ. This CDR3 is CASSQDPTSGSSYEQYF. Here the CDR3 DNA reads TGTGCCAGCAGCCAAGACCCTACTAGCGGGAGTTCCTACGAGCAGTACTTC.

This clone was observed at least ten times. The chain is built from TRBV28 and TRBJ2-7, with a possible D match to TRBD1 (6 bases). CDR1 MDHEN and CDR2 SYDVKM come from the germline V gene. V shed 4 bases and J shed 1 base, with 11 bases lying between them. The CDR3 totals 14 residues. DNA for the CDR3: TGTGCCAGCAGTTCTGGGACACCATCCTACGAGCAGTACTTC. It translates to CASSSGTPSYEQYF.

The CDR3 bases are TGTGCCAGCAGCTTAGGGGTGCGGGAGGGGGTCTACAATGAGCAGTTCTTC. Translation: CASSLGVREGVYNEQFF. The chain links TRBV7-8 to TRBJ2-1; 9 nucleotides line up with TRBD2. Germline values: CDR1 SGHVS, CDR2 FQNEAQ. The CDR3 loop spans 17 amino acids. With V trimmed by 1 base and J by 3 bases, 7 bases remained unmatched.

The chain recombines TRBV2 with TRBJ2-1, with TRBD1 matching 7 bases. Germline V CDR1 and CDR2: SNHLY, FYNNEI. Trimming took 5 bases from V and 1 from J; bases not matched to a gene: 5. The CDR3 totals 15 residues. CDR3 bases: TGTGCCAGCAGTACAGGGGAAAGATCCTACAATGAGCAGTTCTTC. The encoded protein is CASSTGERSYNEQFF.

Only a few counts were recorded for this clone. The chain uses TRBV7-2 and TRBJ2-3, with a tentative D call TRBD1 (6 bases). CDR1 and CDR2 from the germline V gene are SGHTA and FQGNSA. V was pared by 3 bases and J by 4 bases, with 8 bases between. CDR3 length: 13 amino acids. The CDR3 region has the DNA TGTGCCAGCAGCTTCAGACAGGCAGATACGCAGTATTTT. This encodes CASSFRQADTQYF.

V gene TRBV11-2 combines with J gene TRBJ2-5; no reliable D call. The germline gives CDR1 SGHAT, CDR2 FQNNGV. The CDR3 covers 12 residues. V was cut by 4 bases and J by 5 bases, with 8 bases left in between. The CDR3 loop is CASSWSGETQYF. The CDR3 DNA follows: TGTGCCAGCAGCTGGAGTGGGGAGACCCAGTACTTC. The variable domain in full, with the rest retrieved from reference TRBV11-2 and TRBJ2-5, is EAGVAQSPRYKIIEKRQSVAFWCNPISGHATLYWYQQILGQGPKLLIQFQNNGVVDDSQLPKDRFSAERLKGVDSTLKIQPAKLEDSAVYLCASSWSGETQYFGPGTRLLVL.

This chain joins TRBV24-1 and TRBJ2-1; TRBD2 matches 9 bases. Trimming removed 5 bases from V and 9 bases from J; junction bases left unmatched: 10. Germline V gene lookup returns CDR1 KGHDR and CDR2 SFDVKD. The CDR3 covers 15 residues. This CDR3 is CATSAPGLAHVEQFF. CDR3 coding DNA: TGTGCCACCAGTGCCCCAGGACTAGCGCACGTTGAGCAGTTCTTC.

The chain couples TRBV30 to TRBJ2-3; D gene uncertain. V gave up 0 bases and J gave up 1 base, with 14 bases separating them. CDR1 and CDR2 from the germline V gene are GTSNPN and SVGIG (reference sequence). The CDR3 spans 16 residues. The CDR3 coding sequence is TGTGCCTGGAGTGTACCTCGCGCACGCGGCACAGATACGCAGTATTTT. Amino acid sequence: CAWSVPRARGTDTQYF.